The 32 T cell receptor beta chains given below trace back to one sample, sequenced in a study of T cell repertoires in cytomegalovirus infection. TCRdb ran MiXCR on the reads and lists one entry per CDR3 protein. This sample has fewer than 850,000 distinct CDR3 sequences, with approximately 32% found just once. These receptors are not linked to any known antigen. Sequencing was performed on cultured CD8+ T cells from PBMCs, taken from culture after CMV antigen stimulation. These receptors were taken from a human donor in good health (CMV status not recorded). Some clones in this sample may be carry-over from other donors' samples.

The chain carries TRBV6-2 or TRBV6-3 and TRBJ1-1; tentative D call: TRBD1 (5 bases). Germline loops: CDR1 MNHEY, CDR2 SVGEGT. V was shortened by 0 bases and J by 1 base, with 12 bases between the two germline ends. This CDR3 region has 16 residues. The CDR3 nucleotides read TGTGCCAGCAGTTACTCGATTGGGGACGCGAACACTGAAGCTTTCTTT. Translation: CASSYSIGDANTEAFF.

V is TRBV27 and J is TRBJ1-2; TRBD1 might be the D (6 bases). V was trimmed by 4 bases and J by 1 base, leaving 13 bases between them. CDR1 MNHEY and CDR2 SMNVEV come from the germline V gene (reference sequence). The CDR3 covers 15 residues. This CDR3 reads CASSSLTGNNYGYTF. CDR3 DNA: TGTGCCAGCAGTTCCCTAACAGGGAATAACTATGGCTACACCTTC.

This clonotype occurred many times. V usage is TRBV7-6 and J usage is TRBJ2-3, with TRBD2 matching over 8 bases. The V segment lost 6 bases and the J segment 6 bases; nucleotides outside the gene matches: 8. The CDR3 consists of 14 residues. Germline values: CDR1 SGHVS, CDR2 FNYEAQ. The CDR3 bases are TGTGCCAGCAGTCAGGCAGCGGGGGAGGATACGCAGTATTTT. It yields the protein CASSQAAGEDTQYF.

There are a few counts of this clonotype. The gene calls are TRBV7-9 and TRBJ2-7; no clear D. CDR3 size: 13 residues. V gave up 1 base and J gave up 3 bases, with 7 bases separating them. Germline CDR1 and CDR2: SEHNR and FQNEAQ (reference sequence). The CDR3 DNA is TGTGCCAGCAGCTTAGTAAACAGCTACGAGCAGTACTTC. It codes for CASSLVNSYEQYF.

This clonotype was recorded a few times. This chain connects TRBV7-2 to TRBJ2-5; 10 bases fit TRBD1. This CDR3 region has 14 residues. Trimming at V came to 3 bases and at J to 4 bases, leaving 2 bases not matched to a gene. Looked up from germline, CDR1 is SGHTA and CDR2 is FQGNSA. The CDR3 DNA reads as TGTGCCAGCAGCTTCGACAGGGGGCGAGAGACCCAGTACTTC. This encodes CASSFDRGRETQYF.

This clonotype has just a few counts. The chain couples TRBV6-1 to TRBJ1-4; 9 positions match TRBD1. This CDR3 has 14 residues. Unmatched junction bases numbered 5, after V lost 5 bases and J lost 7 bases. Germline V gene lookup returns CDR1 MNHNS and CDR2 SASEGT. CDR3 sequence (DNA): TGTGCCAGCAGTACCGGGACAGGGAGTGAAAAACTGTTTTTT. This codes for CASSTGTGSEKLFF.

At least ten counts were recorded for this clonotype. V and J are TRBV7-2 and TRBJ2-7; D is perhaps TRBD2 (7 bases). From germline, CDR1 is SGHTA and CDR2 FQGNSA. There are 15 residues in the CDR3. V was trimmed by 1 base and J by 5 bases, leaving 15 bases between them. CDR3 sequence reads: CASSLESGGRNEQYF. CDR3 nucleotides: TGTGCCAGCAGCTTAGAATCGGGGGGCCGGAACGAGCAGTACTTC. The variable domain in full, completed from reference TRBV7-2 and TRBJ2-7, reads GAGVSQSPSNKVTEKGKDVELRCDPISGHTALYWYRQSLGQGLEFLIYFQGNSAPDKSGLPSDRFSAERTGGSVSTLTIQRTQQEDSAVYLCASSLESGGRNEQYFGPGTRLTVT.

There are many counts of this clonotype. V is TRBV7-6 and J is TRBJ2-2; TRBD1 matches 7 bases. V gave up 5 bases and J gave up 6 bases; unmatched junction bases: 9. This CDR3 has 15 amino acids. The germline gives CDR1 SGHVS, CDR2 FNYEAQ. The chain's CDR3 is CASSQSRGLAGELFF. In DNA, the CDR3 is TGTGCCAGCAGCCAGAGCAGGGGGTTGGCCGGGGAGCTGTTTTTT.

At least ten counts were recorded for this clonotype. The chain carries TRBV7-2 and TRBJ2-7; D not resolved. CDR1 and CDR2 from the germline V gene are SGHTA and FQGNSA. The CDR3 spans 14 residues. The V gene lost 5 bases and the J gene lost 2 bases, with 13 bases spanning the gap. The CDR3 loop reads CASSQTGFTYEQYV. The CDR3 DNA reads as TGTGCCAGCAGCCAAACCGGATTTACCTACGAGCAGTACGTC.

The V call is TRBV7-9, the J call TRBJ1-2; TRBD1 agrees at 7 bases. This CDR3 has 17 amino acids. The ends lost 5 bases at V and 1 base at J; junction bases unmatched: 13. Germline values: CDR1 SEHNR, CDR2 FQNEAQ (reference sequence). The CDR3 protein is CASSHPTGPEVNYGYTF. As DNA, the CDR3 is TGTGCCAGCAGCCACCCGACAGGGCCAGAGGTTAACTATGGCTACACCTTC.

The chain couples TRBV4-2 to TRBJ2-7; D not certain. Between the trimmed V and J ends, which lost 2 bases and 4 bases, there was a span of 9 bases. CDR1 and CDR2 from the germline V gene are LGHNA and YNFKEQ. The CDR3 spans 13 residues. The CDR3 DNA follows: TGTGCCAGCAGCCAAACAGCCGCGTACGAGCAGTACGTC. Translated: CASSQTAAYEQYV.

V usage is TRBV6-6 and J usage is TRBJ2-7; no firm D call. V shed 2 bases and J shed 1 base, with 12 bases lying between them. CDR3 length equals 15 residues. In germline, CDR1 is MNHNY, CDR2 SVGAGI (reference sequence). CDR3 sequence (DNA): TGTGCCAGCAGTTACCTATCGGGTGTATCCTACGAGCAGTACGTC. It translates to CASSYLSGVSYEQYV.

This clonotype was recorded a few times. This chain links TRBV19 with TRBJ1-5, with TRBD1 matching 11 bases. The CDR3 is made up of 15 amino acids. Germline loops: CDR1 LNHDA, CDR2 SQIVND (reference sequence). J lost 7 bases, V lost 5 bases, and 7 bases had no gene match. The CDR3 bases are TGTGCCAGTAGTCGGGACAGGGGGTTCGGGCAGCCCCAGCATTTT. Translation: CASSRDRGFGQPQHF.

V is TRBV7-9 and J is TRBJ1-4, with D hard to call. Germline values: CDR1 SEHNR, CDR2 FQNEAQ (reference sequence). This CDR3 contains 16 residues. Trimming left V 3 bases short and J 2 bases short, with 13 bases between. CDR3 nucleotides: TGTGCCAGCAGCTTTGCAGACACCGCCACTAATGAAAAACTGTTTTTT. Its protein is CASSFADTATNEKLFF.

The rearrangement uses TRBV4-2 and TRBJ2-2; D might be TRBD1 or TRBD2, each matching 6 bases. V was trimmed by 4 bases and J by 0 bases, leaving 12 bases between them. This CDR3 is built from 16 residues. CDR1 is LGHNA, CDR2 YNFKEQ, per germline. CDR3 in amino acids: CASSPRGVTNTGELFF. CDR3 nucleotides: TGTGCCAGCAGCCCTAGGGGGGTAACGAACACCGGGGAGCTGTTTTTT.

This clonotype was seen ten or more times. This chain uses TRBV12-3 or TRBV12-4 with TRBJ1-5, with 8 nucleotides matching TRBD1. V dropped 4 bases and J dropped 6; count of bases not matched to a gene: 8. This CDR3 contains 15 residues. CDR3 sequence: CASSSLGGQGQPQHF. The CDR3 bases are TGTGCCAGCAGTTCTCTGGGAGGACAGGGTCAGCCCCAGCATTTT.

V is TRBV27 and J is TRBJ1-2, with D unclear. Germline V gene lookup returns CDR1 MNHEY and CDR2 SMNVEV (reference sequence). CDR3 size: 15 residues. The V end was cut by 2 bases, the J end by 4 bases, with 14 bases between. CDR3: CASSLIGGYGYGYTF. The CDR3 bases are TGTGCCAGCAGTTTAATCGGCGGTTACGGCTATGGCTACACCTTC.

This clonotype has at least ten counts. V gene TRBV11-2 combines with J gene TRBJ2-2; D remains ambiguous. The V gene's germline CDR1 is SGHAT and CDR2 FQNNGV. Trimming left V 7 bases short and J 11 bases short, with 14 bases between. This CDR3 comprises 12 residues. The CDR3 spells CASTHGRPELFF. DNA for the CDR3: TGTGCCAGCACCCACGGGCGTCCTGAGCTGTTTTTT.

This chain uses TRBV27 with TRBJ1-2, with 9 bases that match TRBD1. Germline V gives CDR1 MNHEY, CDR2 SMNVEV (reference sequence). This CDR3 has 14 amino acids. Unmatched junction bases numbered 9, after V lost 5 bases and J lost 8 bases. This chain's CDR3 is CASSTKQGARGYTF. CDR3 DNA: TGTGCCAGCAGTACCAAACAGGGGGCGAGAGGCTACACCTTC.

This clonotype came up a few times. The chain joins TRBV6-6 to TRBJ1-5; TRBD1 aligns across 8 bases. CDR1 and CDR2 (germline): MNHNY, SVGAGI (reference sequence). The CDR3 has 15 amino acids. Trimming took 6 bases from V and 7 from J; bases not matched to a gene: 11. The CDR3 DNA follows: TGTGCCAGCAGCCCCGGACAGGGCGGACGACAGCCCCAGCATTTT. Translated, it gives CASSPGQGGRQPQHF.

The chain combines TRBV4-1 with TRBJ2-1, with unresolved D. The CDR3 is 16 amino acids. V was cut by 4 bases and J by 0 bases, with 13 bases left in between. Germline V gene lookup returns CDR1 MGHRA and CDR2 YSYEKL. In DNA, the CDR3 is TGCGCCAGCAGCCCCCCGTTGCAGAGCTCCTACAATGAGCAGTTCTTC. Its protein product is CASSPPLQSSYNEQFF.

The CDR3 region is CASSSASGGAVDTQYF. The CDR3 DNA follows: TGTGCCAGTAGCTCCGCTAGCGGGGGGGCGGTAGATACGCAGTATTTT. This chain uses TRBV19 with TRBJ2-3; 12 bases line up with TRBD2. Per the germline V gene, CDR1 is LNHDA and CDR2 is SQIVND (reference sequence). V was pared by 6 bases and J by 5 bases, with 9 bases of the junction left unmatched. This CDR3 region has 16 residues.

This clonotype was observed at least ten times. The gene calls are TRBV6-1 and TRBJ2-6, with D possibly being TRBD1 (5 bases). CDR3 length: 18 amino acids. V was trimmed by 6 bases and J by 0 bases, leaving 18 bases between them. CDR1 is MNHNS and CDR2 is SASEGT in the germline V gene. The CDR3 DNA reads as TGTGCCAGCAGCGGTTTTGGTCCAGGGCACTCTGGGGCCAACGTCCTGACTTTC. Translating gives CASSGFGPGHSGANVLTF.

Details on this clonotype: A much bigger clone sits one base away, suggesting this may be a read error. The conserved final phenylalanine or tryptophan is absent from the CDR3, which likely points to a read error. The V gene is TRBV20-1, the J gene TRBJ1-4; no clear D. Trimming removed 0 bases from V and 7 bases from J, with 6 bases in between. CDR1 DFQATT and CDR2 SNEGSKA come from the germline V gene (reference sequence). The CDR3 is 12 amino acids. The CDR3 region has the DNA TGCAGTGCTAGAGATCAGGTTGAAAAACTGTTTCTT. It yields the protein CSARDQVEKLFL.

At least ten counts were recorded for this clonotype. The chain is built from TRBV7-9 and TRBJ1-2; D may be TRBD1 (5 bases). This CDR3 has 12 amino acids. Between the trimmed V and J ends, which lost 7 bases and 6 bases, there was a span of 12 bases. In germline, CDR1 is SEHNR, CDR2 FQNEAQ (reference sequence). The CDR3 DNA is TGTGCCAGCACCGAGGGAGGGGATGGCTACACCTTC. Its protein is CASTEGGDGYTF.

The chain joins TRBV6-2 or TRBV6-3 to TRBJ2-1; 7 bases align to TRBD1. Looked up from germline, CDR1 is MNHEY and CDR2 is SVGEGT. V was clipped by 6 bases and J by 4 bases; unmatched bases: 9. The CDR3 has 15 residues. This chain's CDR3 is CASSPDRADYNEQFF. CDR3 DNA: TGTGCCAGCAGCCCCGACAGGGCCGATTACAATGAGCAGTTCTTC.

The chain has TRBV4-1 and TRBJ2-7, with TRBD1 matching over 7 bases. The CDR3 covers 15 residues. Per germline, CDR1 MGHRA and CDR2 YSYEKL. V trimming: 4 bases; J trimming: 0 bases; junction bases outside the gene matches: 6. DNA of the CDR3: TGCGCCAGCAGCCCCGGGCGACAGGGCTCCTACGAGCAGTACTTC. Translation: CASSPGRQGSYEQYF.

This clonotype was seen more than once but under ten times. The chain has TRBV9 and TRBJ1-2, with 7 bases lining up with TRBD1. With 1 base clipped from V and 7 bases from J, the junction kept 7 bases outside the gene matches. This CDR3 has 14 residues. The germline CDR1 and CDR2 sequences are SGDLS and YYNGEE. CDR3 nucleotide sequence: TGTGCCAGCAGCGTACGGTCAGGGGACAGTGGCTACACCTTC. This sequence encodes CASSVRSGDSGYTF.

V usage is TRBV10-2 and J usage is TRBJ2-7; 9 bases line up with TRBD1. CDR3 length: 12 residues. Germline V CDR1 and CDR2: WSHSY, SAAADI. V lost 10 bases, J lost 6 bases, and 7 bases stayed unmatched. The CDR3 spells CAIGQGPAEQYF. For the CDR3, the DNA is TGCGCCATCGGACAGGGGCCCGCCGAGCAGTACTTC.

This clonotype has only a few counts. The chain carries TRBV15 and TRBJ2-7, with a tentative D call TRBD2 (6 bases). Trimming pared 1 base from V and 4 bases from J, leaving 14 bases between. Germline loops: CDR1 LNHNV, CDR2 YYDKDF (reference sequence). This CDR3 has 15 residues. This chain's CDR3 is CATSRVPSVRYEQYF. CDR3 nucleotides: TGTGCCACCAGCAGAGTCCCTAGCGTACGGTACGAGCAGTACTTC.

Written as DNA, the CDR3 is TGTGCCACCAATGGGGGACACAGCTATGGCTACACCTTC. It is translated as CATNGGHSYGYTF. The rearrangement uses TRBV5-3 and TRBJ1-2, with a weak D call TRBD1 (6 bases). TRBV5-3 is filed as an ORF, its function uncertain. The CDR3 length is 13 residues. Trimming took off 9 bases at V and 4 bases at J, with 16 bases between the two ends.

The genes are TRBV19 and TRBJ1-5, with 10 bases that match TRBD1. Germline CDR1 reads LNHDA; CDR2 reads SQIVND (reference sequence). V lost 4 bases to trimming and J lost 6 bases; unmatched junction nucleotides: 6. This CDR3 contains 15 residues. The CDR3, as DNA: TGTGCCAGTAGTACTCGGGACAGGGGAATTCAGCCCCAGCATTTT. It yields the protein CASSTRDRGIQPQHF.